The rows below give T cell receptor beta chains drawn from one sample of a study of early stage breast cancer tumors. Profiling relied on immunoSEQ multiplex PCR, and the TCRdb table lists in-frame clones only, not all of them. The data hold about 41,000 clones, with around 69% observed a single time. Sequenced sample: blood. These receptors were obtained from a person aged 45 to 59 with breast cancer. Each CDR3 is given with its conserved first and last residue. D genes are given only for firm matches. A row's size may be missing; if present it is once, few, many or a size class.

clone size,J gene,CDR3 length,V gene,D gene,CDR3 protein,CDR3 DNA
.,TRBJ2-2,15,TRBV11-2,TRBD1,CASSPDRGESGELFF,TGTGCCAGCAGCCCCGACAGGGGAGAATCCGGGGAGCTGTTTTTT
.,TRBJ2-2,16,TRBV5-1,TRBD2,CASSLLLAGGIGELFF,TGCGCCAGCAGCTTGCTTCTAGCGGGAGGAATCGGGGAGCTGTTTTTT
.,TRBJ2-1,15,TRBV4-1,TRBD2,CASSLLAGGGNEQFF,TGCGCCAGCAGCCTTCTAGCGGGAGGGGGCAATGAGCAGTTCTTC
.,TRBJ2-5,18,TRBV27,.,CASSPLSRDRRGQETQYF,TGTGCCAGCAGCCCTCTGAGCAGAGATCGAAGAGGCCAAGAGACCCAGTACTTC
.,TRBJ1-5,18,TRBV5-1,TRBD1,CASSPPGQGVMSNQPQHF,TGCGCCAGCAGCCCTCCGGGACAGGGGGTTATGAGCAATCAGCCCCAGCATTTT
.,TRBJ1-5,13,TRBV7-2,.,CASSLDRDQPQHF,TGTGCCAGCAGCTTAGACCGGGATCAGCCCCAGCATTTT
few,TRBJ1-1,13,TRBV5-1,.,CASSNTGTSEAFF,TGCGCCAGCAGCAATACGGGGACATCTGAAGCTTTCTTT
.,TRBJ2-5,14,TRBV21-1,.,CASSWGGGARAQYF,.
.,TRBJ1-1,15,TRBV6-5,.,CASRTPGHLSTEAFF,TGTGCCAGCAGGACACCGGGACACCTTAGCACTGAAGCTTTCTTT
.,TRBJ2-3,14,TRBV5-1,.,CASSLGSGTNTQYF,TGCGCCAGCAGCTTGGGGTCGGGTACAAATACGCAGTATTTT
few,TRBJ2-5,12,TRBV29-1,.,CSVEWGEETQYF,TGCAGCGTTGAATGGGGGGAGGAGACCCAGTACTTC
.,TRBJ2-5,12,TRBV10-1,.,CASSGPEETQYF,TGCGCCAGCAGTGGCCCGGAGGAGACCCAGTACTTC